This T cell receptor (beta chain) was recovered during a study of control samples from healthy donors and cancer patients. This CDR3 region has 16 residues. From germline, CDR1 is SGHTA and CDR2 FQGNSA. Trimming stripped 3 bases from V and 0 bases from J, with 12 bases between. Produced via immunoSEQ multiplex PCR; TCRdb's table is partial and in-frame only. There are about 140,000 clones in the sample; about 88% occur only once, and 8% to 9.5% lies in the top ten. The chain combines TRBV7-2 with TRBJ2-1; D remains unclear. The sequence came from a woman under 40 in good health. The sequenced sample was blood. CDR3 bases: TGTGCCAGCAGCTTGGGTGGGATAGGCTCCTACAATGAGCAGTTCTTC. This encodes CASSLGGIGSYNEQFF.